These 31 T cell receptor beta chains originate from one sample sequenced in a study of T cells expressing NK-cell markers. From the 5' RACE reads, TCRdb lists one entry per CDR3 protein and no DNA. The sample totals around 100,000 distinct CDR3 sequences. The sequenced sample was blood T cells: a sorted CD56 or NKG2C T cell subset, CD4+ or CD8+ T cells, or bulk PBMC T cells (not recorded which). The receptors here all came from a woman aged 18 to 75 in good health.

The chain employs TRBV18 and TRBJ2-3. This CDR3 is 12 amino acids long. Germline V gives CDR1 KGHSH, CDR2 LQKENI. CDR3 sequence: CASYRSTDTQYF.

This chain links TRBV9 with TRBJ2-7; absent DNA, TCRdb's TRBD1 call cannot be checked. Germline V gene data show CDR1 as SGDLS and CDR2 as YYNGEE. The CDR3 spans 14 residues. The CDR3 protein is CASSVVGTGYEQYF.

CDR3 region: CASSLVGANYGYTF. V gene TRBV5-4 combines with J gene TRBJ1-2. This CDR3 comprises 14 residues. The germline CDR1 and CDR2 sequences are SGHNT and YYREEE (reference sequence).

CDR3 region: CSASDRESSKDTEAFF. This chain uses TRBV20-1 with TRBJ1-1; TCRdb picks TRBD1, but there is no DNA to check that call. The CDR3 length is 16 residues. Germline lookup yields CDR1 DFQATT and CDR2 SNEGSKA (reference sequence).

CDR3 amino acids: CASSEGLSKNIQYF. The J gene is TRBJ2-4, the V gene TRBV11-2. CDR1 and CDR2 from the germline V gene are SGHAT and FQNNGV. This CDR3 is 14 amino acids long.

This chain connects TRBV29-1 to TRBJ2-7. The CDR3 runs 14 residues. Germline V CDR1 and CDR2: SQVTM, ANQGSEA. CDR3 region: CSVEVVDSSYEQYF.

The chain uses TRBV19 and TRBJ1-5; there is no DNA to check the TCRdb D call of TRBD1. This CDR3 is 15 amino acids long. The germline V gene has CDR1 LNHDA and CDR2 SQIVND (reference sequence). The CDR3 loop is CASSMGARGNQPQHF.

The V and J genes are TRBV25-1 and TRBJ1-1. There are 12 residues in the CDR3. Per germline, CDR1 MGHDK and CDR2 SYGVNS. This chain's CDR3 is CASSELADEAFF.

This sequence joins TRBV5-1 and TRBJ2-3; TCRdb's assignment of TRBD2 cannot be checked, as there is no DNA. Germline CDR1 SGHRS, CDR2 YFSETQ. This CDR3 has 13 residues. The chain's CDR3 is CASRTRSTDTQYF.

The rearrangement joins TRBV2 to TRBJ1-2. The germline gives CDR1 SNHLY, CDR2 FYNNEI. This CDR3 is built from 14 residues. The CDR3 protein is CASSFGGPIYGYTF.

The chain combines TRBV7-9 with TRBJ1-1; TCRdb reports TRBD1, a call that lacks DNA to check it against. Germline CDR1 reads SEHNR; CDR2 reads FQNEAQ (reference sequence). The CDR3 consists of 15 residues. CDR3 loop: CASSVRGQGDTEAFF.

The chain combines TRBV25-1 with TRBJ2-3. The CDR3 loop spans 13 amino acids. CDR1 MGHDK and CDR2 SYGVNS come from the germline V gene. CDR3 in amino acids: CASSEFFTDTQYF.

CDR3 sequence: CASSPGPGGDEAFF. The rearrangement joins TRBV7-3 to TRBJ1-1; there is no DNA to check the TCRdb D call of TRBD1. This CDR3 contains 14 residues. CDR1 and CDR2 (germline): SGHTA, FQGTGA.

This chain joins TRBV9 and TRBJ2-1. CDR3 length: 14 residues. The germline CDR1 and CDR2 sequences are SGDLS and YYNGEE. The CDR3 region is CASSVITDYNEQFF.

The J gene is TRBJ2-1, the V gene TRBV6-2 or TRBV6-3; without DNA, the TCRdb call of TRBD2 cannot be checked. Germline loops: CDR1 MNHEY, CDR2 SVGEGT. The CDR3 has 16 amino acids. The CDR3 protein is CASSYSTAEAYNEQFF.

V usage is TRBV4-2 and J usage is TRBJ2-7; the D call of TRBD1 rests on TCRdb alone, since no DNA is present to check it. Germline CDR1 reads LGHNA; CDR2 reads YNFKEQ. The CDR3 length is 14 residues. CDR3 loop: CASSSGDRAYEQYF.

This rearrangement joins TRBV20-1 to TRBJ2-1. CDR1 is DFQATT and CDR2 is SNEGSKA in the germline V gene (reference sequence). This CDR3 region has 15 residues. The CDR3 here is CSARPIGFMADEQFF.

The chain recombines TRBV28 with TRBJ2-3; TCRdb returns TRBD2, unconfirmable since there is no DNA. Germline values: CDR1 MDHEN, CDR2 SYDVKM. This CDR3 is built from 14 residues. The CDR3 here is CASSWSGGTDTQYF.

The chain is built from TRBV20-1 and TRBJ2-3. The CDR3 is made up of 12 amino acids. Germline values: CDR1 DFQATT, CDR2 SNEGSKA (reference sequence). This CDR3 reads CSARLGLDTQYF.

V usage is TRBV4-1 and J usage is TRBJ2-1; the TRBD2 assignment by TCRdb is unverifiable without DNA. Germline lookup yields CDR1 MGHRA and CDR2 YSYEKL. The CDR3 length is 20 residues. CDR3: CASSQGKGASGRAPYNEQFF.

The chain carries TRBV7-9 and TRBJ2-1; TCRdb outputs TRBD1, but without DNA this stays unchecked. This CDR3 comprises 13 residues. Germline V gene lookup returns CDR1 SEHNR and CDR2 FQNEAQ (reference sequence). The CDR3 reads CASRSGTGPEQFF.

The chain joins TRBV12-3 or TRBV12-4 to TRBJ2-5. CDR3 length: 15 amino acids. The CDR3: CASSLSKLYQETQYF.

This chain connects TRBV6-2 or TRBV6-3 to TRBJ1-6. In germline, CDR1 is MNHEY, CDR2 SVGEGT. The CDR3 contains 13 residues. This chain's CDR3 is CASSYSMGSPLHF.

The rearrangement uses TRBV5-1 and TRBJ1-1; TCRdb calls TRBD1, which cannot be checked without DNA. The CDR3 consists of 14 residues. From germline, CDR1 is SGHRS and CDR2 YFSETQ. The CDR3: CASSFGGYAAEAFF.

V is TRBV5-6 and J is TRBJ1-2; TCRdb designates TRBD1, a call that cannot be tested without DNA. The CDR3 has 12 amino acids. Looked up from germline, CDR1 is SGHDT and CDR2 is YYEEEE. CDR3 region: CASSPDRDGYTF.

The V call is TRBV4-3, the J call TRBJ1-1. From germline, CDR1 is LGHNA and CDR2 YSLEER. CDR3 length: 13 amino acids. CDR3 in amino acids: CASSQDPGEGAFF.

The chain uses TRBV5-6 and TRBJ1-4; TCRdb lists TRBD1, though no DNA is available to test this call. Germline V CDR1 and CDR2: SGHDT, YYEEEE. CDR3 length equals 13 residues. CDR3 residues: CASSPVSVWIMFF.

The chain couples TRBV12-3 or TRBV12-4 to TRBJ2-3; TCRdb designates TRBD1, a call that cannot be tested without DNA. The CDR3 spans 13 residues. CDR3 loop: CASSPQGQDTQYF.

The CDR3 protein is CASSFAGRDQETQYF. This chain links TRBV28 with TRBJ2-5; TCRdb's D gene call, TRBD1, goes unchecked for lack of DNA. The CDR3 has 15 amino acids. Germline-derived CDR1 and CDR2 are MDHEN and SYDVKM.

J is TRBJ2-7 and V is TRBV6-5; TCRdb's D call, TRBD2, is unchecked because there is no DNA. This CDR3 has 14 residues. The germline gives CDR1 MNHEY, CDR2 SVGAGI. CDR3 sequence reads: CASSYSMEGSEQYF.

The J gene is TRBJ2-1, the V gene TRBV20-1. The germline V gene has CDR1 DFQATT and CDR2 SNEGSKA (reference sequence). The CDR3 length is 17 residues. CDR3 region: CSARDHTSGNPYNEQFF.